This passage covers 31 T cell receptor beta chains from one sample sequenced in a study of neurological immune-mediated disorders. TCRdb re-analysed the 5' RACE reads in MiXCR, keeping a single row per CDR3 protein. The table lists 55,000 to 70,000 distinct CDR3 sequences, about 3% of them singletons. Sample: PBMCs. These receptors came from a woman in her forties or fifties with multiple sclerosis.

Worth noting for this clonotype: Relative to the germline gene, one junction end is altered; a read error may explain this. The rearrangement joins TRBV12-3 or TRBV12-4 to TRBJ1-6; D is undetermined. CDR3 length: 13 residues. CDR3 loop: CASSLNAVSTLNF. DNA of the CDR3: TGTGCCAGCAGTTTAAATGCCGTGTCAACCCTCAACTTT.

This clonotype appeared many times. This chain uses TRBV19 with TRBJ2-1; TRBD1 matches 7 bases. This CDR3 is built from 15 residues. Germline V gene lookup returns CDR1 LNHDA and CDR2 SQIVND (reference sequence). V shed 8 bases and J 4 bases; nucleotides not matched to a gene: 11. The DNA of the CDR3 is TGTGCCAGTGGTCCACAGGGGCTCCCGTACAATGAGCAGTTCTTC. Its translation is CASGPQGLPYNEQFF.

This clonotype was seen at least ten times. The chain joins TRBV5-1 to TRBJ1-3; 9 bases are a match to TRBD1. Unmatched junction bases numbered 2, after V lost 1 base and J lost 3 bases. The germline gives CDR1 SGHRS, CDR2 YFSETQ. The CDR3 is 15 residues long. For the CDR3, the DNA is TGCGCCAGCAGCTTGCGACAGGGGGATGGAAACACCATATATTTT. This codes for CASSLRQGDGNTIYF.

Notes on this clonotype: This clone may be a read error of a much larger clone one base away. This chain uses TRBV29-1 with TRBJ2-3; D gene unclear. The CDR3 has 14 residues. Trimming shortened V by 2 bases and J by 3 bases, and 12 bases separated the two germline ends. Germline V gene lookup returns CDR1 SQVTM and CDR2 ANQGSEA. In DNA, the CDR3 is TGCAGCGTTGAATGGTCGAAGACTACAGATACGCAGTATTTT. This translates into CSVEWSKTTDTQYF.

This clonotype was recorded many times. The rearrangement joins TRBV7-2 to TRBJ1-2; TRBD1 might be the D (5 bases). CDR1 is SGHTA and CDR2 is FQGNSA in the germline V gene. CDR3 length: 15 residues. Deletions cut 0 bases from V and 4 bases from J, with 12 bases between. This CDR3 reads CASSLATGTLYGYTF. CDR3 sequence (DNA): TGTGCCAGCAGCTTAGCAACCGGGACCCTCTATGGCTACACCTTC.

This clonotype was found many times. The chain recombines TRBV2 with TRBJ2-2; 8 nucleotides agree with TRBD1. With 6 bases clipped from V and 5 bases from J, the junction kept 8 bases outside the gene matches. The CDR3 consists of 15 residues. CDR1 SNHLY and CDR2 FYNNEI come from the germline V gene. CDR3 sequence reads: CASSPQGAVTGELFF. The CDR3 DNA reads as TGTGCCAGCAGCCCCCAGGGGGCGGTAACCGGGGAGCTGTTTTTT.

This clonotype appeared many times. The rearrangement uses TRBV2 and TRBJ2-2; 8 nucleotides agree with TRBD1. CDR3 length equals 14 residues. CDR1 is SNHLY, CDR2 FYNNEI, per germline. With 6 bases clipped from V and 2 bases from J, the junction kept 2 bases outside the gene matches. This CDR3 reads CASRQGVNTGELFF. CDR3 sequence (DNA): TGTGCCAGCAGACAGGGGGTTAACACCGGGGAGCTGTTTTTT. Full variable domain (remainder filled in from reference TRBV2 and TRBJ2-2): EPEVTQTPSHQVTQMGQEVILRCVPISNHLYFYWYRQILGQKVEFLVSFYNNEISEKSEIFDDQFSVERPDGSNFTLKIRSTKLEDSAMYFCASRQGVNTGELFFGEGSRLTVL.

At least ten counts were recorded for this clonotype. CDR3 residues: CASSVGITGEVAKLFF. In DNA, the CDR3 is TGTGCCAGCAGCGTAGGGATCACAGGGGAAGTTGCAAAACTGTTTTTT. The chain combines TRBV9 with TRBJ1-4; TRBD1 matches at 7 bases. The CDR3 sequence is 16 residues long. Germline values: CDR1 SGDLS, CDR2 YYNGEE. After removal of 0 bases from V and 10 bases from J, the junction contained 12 bases not matched to a gene.

This clonotype was detected ten times or more. The chain carries TRBV6-6 and TRBJ2-1; 16 nucleotides align to TRBD2. This CDR3 spans 14 amino acids. V shed 11 bases and J 7 bases; nucleotides not matched to a gene: 5. Germline V gene sequence: CDR1 MNHNY, CDR2 SVGAGI (reference sequence). CDR3 sequence reads: CAGTSGGVSNEQFF. DNA of the CDR3: TGTGCCGGGACTAGCGGGGGGGTGAGTAATGAGCAGTTCTTC.

This clonotype was counted ten times or more. The V and J genes are TRBV5-1 and TRBJ2-3; tentatively, D is TRBD1 or TRBD2 (5 bases each). This CDR3 spans 12 amino acids. Trimming pared 5 bases from V and 11 bases from J, leaving 15 bases between. The germline CDR1 and CDR2 sequences are SGHRS and YFSETQ. The CDR3, as DNA: TGCGCCAGCAGAGGGGACCCCTTATGGCAGTATTTT. Protein: CASRGDPLWQYF.

This clonotype has at least ten counts. V gene TRBV29-1 combines with J gene TRBJ2-2, with a weak D call TRBD2 (6 bases). V shed 3 bases and J shed 8 bases, with 7 bases lying between them. In germline, CDR1 is SQVTM, CDR2 ANQGSEA. This CDR3 region has 11 residues. CDR3 residues: CSVDGGGELFF. DNA for the CDR3: TGCAGCGTTGATGGGGGGGGGGAGCTGTTTTTT.

This clonotype was counted many times. This sequence joins TRBV20-1 and TRBJ2-4; D ambiguous. CDR1 is DFQATT and CDR2 is SNEGSKA in the germline V gene (reference sequence). V gave up 4 bases and J gave up 7 bases, with 8 bases separating them. The CDR3 is 11 residues long. CDR3 amino acids: CSAKRSNIQYF. In nucleotides, the CDR3 is TGCAGTGCTAAGAGGAGTAACATTCAGTACTTC.

This clonotype has a count of ten or more. The rearrangement links TRBV20-1 to TRBJ2-1, with 9 positions matching TRBD2. The CDR3 length is 16 residues. Germline CDR1 DFQATT, CDR2 SNEGSKA (reference sequence). The J segment lost 2 bases and the V segment lost 6 bases, leaving 11 bases of the junction unmatched. CDR3 DNA sequence: TGCAGTGCCTCATCTGGGCGGGGGGGGCCCTACAATGAGCAGTTCTTC. Residues: CSASSGRGGPYNEQFF.

This clonotype was detected many times. The chain carries TRBV5-1 and TRBJ2-3; TRBD2 aligns across 9 bases. The CDR3 covers 16 residues. After removal of 8 bases from V and 0 bases from J, the junction contained 10 bases not matched to a gene. Looked up from germline, CDR1 is SGHRS and CDR2 is YFSETQ. In DNA form, the CDR3 reads TGCGCCAGTTATAGCGGGGGCCGGACTAGCACAGATACGCAGTATTTT. It yields the protein CASYSGGRTSTDTQYF.

This clonotype appeared many times. This sequence joins TRBV7-7 and TRBJ2-5; TRBD1 matches at 9 bases. CDR1 is SSHAT and CDR2 is FNYEAQ in the germline V gene (reference sequence). V was pared by 4 bases and J by 5 bases, with 5 bases of the junction left unmatched. The CDR3 sequence is 14 residues long. The CDR3 loop is CASSYTGGDETQYF. The DNA for the CDR3 is TGTGCCAGCAGCTATACAGGGGGCGATGAGACCCAGTACTTC.

This clonotype was recorded many times. V usage is TRBV20-1 and J usage is TRBJ1-2; D remains ambiguous. Trimming cost V 2 bases and J 3 bases, with 16 bases left between them. Per germline, CDR1 DFQATT and CDR2 SNEGSKA (reference sequence). The CDR3 length is 15 residues. DNA for the CDR3: TGCAGTGCTAGACGCGGCCGTACTTCTGACTATGGCTACACCTTC. Its protein is CSARRGRTSDYGYTF.

This clonotype has ten or more counts. The chain couples TRBV27 to TRBJ1-1; D is ambiguous. In germline, CDR1 is MNHEY, CDR2 SMNVEV (reference sequence). The germline V and J ends were trimmed by 3 bases and 0 bases, with 11 bases remaining between them. CDR3 length equals 15 residues. The CDR3 spells CASSFNGRLNTEAFF. CDR3 DNA sequence: TGTGCCAGCAGTTTTAATGGACGTTTGAACACTGAAGCTTTCTTT.

This clonotype was seen at least ten times. This chain joins TRBV20-1 and TRBJ2-3; D is perhaps TRBD2 (7 bases). The CDR3 is made up of 16 amino acids. Germline CDR1 DFQATT, CDR2 SNEGSKA (reference sequence). The V and J ends lost 1 base and 3 bases respectively, with 17 bases between them. The CDR3 coding sequence is TGCAGTGCTAGAGGGGGCGCGGGGGCCCCAACAGATACGCAGTATTTT. It is translated as CSARGGAGAPTDTQYF.

This clonotype appeared many times. The chain joins TRBV5-1 to TRBJ1-1; D unresolved. Germline CDR1 reads SGHRS; CDR2 reads YFSETQ. CDR3 length: 13 residues. The V end was cut by 4 bases, the J end by 4 bases, with 11 bases between. In DNA form, the CDR3 reads TGCGCCAGCAGCCAGATCCGAGGCACTGAAGCTTTCTTT. Protein sequence: CASSQIRGTEAFF.

This clonotype was found many times. The chain recombines TRBV3-1 with TRBJ2-2, with 11 bases matching TRBD1. V dropped 1 base and J dropped 4; count of bases not matched to a gene: 5. The CDR3 has 17 amino acids. Germline V CDR1 and CDR2: LGHDT, YNNKEL (reference sequence). The chain's CDR3 is CASSQVFGQGATGELFF. CDR3 nucleotide sequence: TGTGCCAGCAGCCAAGTATTCGGACAGGGGGCCACCGGGGAGCTGTTTTTT.

This clonotype has ten or more counts. V gene TRBV6-2 or TRBV6-3 combines with J gene TRBJ2-5, with D possibly being TRBD1 (6 bases). This CDR3 spans 14 amino acids. V lost 8 bases, J lost 2 bases, and 15 bases lay in between. Per the germline V gene, CDR1 is MNHEY and CDR2 is SVGEGT. The CDR3: CASSLSRGQETQYF. CDR3 nucleotide sequence: TGTGCCAGCTCCCTGTCGAGGGGGCAAGAGACCCAGTACTTC.

This clonotype was seen repeatedly, ten times or more. The chain recombines TRBV7-2 with TRBJ2-2; perhaps TRBD1 as D (5 bases). CDR3 size: 13 residues. Germline V gene data show CDR1 as SGHTA and CDR2 as FQGNSA. Deletions cut 5 bases from V and 10 bases from J, with 14 bases between. The CDR3 here is CASSRGESEELFF. For the CDR3, the DNA is TGTGCCAGCAGCAGGGGCGAGTCGGAGGAGCTGTTTTTT.

This clonotype was seen many times. The gene calls are TRBV15 and TRBJ1-2, with D perhaps matching TRBD1 (5 bases). CDR1 is LNHNV, CDR2 YYDKDF, per germline (reference sequence). The V and J ends lost 0 bases and 0 bases respectively, with 8 bases between them. There are 15 residues in the CDR3. The CDR3 region is CATSRERGPNYGYTF. For the CDR3, the DNA is TGTGCCACCAGCAGAGAGAGGGGCCCTAACTATGGCTACACCTTC.

In its sample, this clonotype was seen many times. The V call is TRBV5-1, the J call TRBJ2-1, with no clear D. The germline V and J ends were trimmed by 4 bases and 2 bases, with 16 bases remaining between them. CDR1 and CDR2 from the germline V gene are SGHRS and YFSETQ. The length of the CDR3 is 16 residues. Here the CDR3 reads CASSGATGTAYNEQFF. CDR3 coding DNA: TGCGCCAGCAGCGGCGCGACGGGTACGGCCTACAATGAGCAGTTCTTC.

This clonotype appeared many times. This chain uses TRBV5-1 with TRBJ1-1, with a weak D call TRBD1 (5 bases). CDR1 is SGHRS, CDR2 YFSETQ, per germline. Deletions cut 2 bases from V and 1 base from J, with 21 bases between. There are 18 residues in the CDR3. CDR3 DNA: TGCGCCAGCAGCTTCCTCTCTTCAGGGAAATATGGGAACACTGAAGCTTTCTTT. As protein: CASSFLSSGKYGNTEAFF.

This clonotype was seen many times. The rearrangement joins TRBV20-1 to TRBJ2-3, with 7 nucleotides matching TRBD1. The germline V gene has CDR1 DFQATT and CDR2 SNEGSKA (reference sequence). V lost 7 bases, J lost 1 base, and 8 bases stayed unmatched. The length of the CDR3 is 14 residues. For the CDR3, the DNA is TGCAGTGGCCAAGGGGGCCGGCGCACAGATACGCAGTATTTT. Translation: CSGQGGRRTDTQYF.

At least ten counts were recorded for this clonotype. This chain joins TRBV7-8 and TRBJ2-3; D is perhaps TRBD1 (5 bases). Trimming cost V 1 base and J 3 bases, with 17 bases left between them. Germline-derived CDR1 and CDR2 are SGHVS and FQNEAQ. CDR3 length: 17 amino acids. The CDR3 nucleotides are TGTGCCAGCAGCTTAGGGAAGGCAGGGTGGTGGACAGATACGCAGTATTTT. Its protein product is CASSLGKAGWWTDTQYF.

About this clonotype: It is likely a read error, because the conserved phenylalanine at the end of the CDR3 is missing. The chain joins TRBV7-9 to TRBJ2-1; 8 bases map to TRBD1. After removal of 3 bases from V and 5 bases from J, the junction contained 15 bases not matched to a gene. The CDR3 is 18 amino acids. CDR1 and CDR2 from the germline V gene are SEHNR and FQNEAQ (reference sequence). In DNA, the CDR3 is TGTGCCAGCAGCTTTCGACAGGGGAGAGGTTTAGGGAACAATGAGCAGTTCTAT. This codes for CASSFRQGRGLGNNEQFY.

The chain has TRBV19 and TRBJ2-1; the D call may be TRBD1 or TRBD2 (6 bases each). Germline-derived CDR1 and CDR2 are LNHDA and SQIVND (reference sequence). The CDR3 is 13 amino acids. Trimming removed 4 bases at V and 7 bases at J, with 11 bases between. This CDR3 reads CASSNTGRNEQFF. DNA of the CDR3: TGTGCCAGTAGTAACACAGGGAGGAATGAGCAGTTCTTC. Combining the CDR3 with reference TRBV19 and TRBJ2-1 gives the whole variable domain DGGITQSPKYLFRKEGQNVTLSCEQNLNHDAMYWYRQDPGQGLRLIYYSQIVNDFQKGDIAEGYSVSREKKESFPLTVTSAQKNPTAFYLCASSNTGRNEQFFGPGTRLTVL.

The sample holds many counts of this clonotype. V and J are TRBV27 and TRBJ2-7; tentative D call: TRBD2 (5 bases). The germline V gene has CDR1 MNHEY and CDR2 SMNVEV (reference sequence). V was cut by 7 bases and J by 7 bases, with 17 bases left in between. The CDR3 covers 13 residues. Here the CDR3 DNA reads TGTGCCAGCAAGGCCCCTGGGAGACCGGAGCAGTACTTC. It yields the protein CASKAPGRPEQYF.

This clonotype has a count of ten or more. The chain links TRBV9 to TRBJ2-3, with D possibly TRBD2 on 7 matching bases. There are 15 residues in the CDR3. Germline V CDR1 and CDR2: SGDLS, YYNGEE. With 7 bases removed from V and 0 bases from J, the gap between germline ends came to 15 bases. CDR3 protein: CASSSGGPSTDTQYF. The CDR3 region has the DNA TGTGCCAGCTCCTCCGGGGGGCCTAGCACAGATACGCAGTATTTT.